The T cell receptor beta chain described here comes from a study of blood T cell repertoires in COVID-19. Study details: The cDNA or gDNA used as material had been derived from T cells, B-cell-depleted T cells, or PBMCs.

Per the germline V gene, CDR1 is LNHDA and CDR2 is SQIVND (reference sequence). There are 17 residues in the CDR3. V was clipped by 1 base and J by 1 base; unmatched bases: 7. Profiling relied on immunoSEQ multiplex PCR, and the TCRdb table lists in-frame clones only, not all of them. Of roughly 100,000 clones in the sample, 84% were seen once. The source is a man aged 35-49 years with active or convalescent COVID-19. V and J are TRBV19 and TRBJ2-3, with TRBD2 identical over 8 bases. Sequenced sample: peripheral blood. The CDR3 DNA reads as TGTGCCAGTAGTATAGGCTTCGGGCGGGGGGGCACAGATACGCAGTATTTT. Its translation: CASSIGFGRGGTDTQYF. Based on the CDR3 plus reference TRBV19 and TRBJ2-3, the full variable domain is DGGITQSPKYLFRKEGQNVTLSCEQNLNHDAMYWYRQDPGQGLRLIYYSQIVNDFQKGDIAEGYSVSREKKESFPLTVTSAQKNPTAFYLCASSIGFGRGGTDTQYFGPGTRLTVL.